These 3 T cell receptor beta chains were all obtained from the same sample, sequenced in a study of cytomegalovirus exposure and HLA in healthy donors (dated by TCRdb to the late 2010s). Receptor libraries were prepared by the immunoSEQ multiplex PCR assay. The multiplex PCR relied on a mix of 60 forward primers for TCR Vbeta segments and 13 reverse primers for TCR Jbeta segments. TCRdb re-hosts the immuneACCESS table, in-frame sequences only. Its copies lack some clones; in the studies checked, an unresolved V gene accounts for under half of them, and the cause for the rest is not known. The sample table on file contains some 110,000 clones. The ten top clones hold less than 4.5% of the sample. Sequences were obtained from PBMCs. The source is a man aged 30-40 years in good health and CMV-seronegative.

This sequence joins TRBV5-1 and TRBJ1-2, with D tentatively TRBD1 (5 bases). This CDR3 is built from 14 residues. V dropped 0 bases and J dropped 8 bases, with 14 bases sitting between them. Germline CDR1 SGHRS, CDR2 YFSETQ. The CDR3 coding sequence is TGCGCCAGCAGCTTGGGGCAGGGCACAGGAGGCTACACCTTC. Residues: CASSLGQGTGGYTF.

The rearrangement uses TRBV28 and TRBJ2-7; D is ambiguous. Germline-derived CDR1 and CDR2 are MDHEN and SYDVKM. The CDR3 runs 14 residues. V dropped 10 bases and J dropped 4 bases, with 20 bases sitting between them. CDR3 nucleotides: TGTGCCACCACGGTGGGCAGCCTCCGATACGAGCAGTACTTC. Protein: CATTVGSLRYEQYF.

Comments on this clone: The sample contains more than one DNA sequence encoding this CDR3. The rearrangement links TRBV5-1 to TRBJ2-7, with 11 bases fitting TRBD1. Germline CDR1 and CDR2: SGHRS and YFSETQ. The CDR3 sequence is 14 residues long. With 2 bases clipped from V and 4 bases from J, the junction kept 2 bases outside the gene matches. This CDR3 is CASSLGTGGYEQYF. CDR3 nucleotide sequence: TGCGCCAGCAGCTTAGGGACAGGGGGATACGAGCAGTACTTC.